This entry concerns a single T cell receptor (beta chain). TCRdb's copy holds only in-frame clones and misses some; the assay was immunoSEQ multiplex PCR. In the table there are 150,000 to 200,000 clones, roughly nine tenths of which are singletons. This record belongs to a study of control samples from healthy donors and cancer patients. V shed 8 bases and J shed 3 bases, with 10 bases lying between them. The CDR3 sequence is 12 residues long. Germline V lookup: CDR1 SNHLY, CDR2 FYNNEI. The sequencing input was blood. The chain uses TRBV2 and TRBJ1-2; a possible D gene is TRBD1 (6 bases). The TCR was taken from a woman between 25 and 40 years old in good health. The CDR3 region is CASSRQDYGYTF. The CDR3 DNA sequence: TGTGCCAGCTCTAGACAGGACTATGGCTACACCTTC. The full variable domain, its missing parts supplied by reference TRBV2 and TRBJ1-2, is EPEVTQTPSHQVTQMGQEVILRCVPISNHLYFYWYRQILGQKVEFLVSFYNNEISEKSEIFDDQFSVERPDGSNFTLKIRSTKLEDSAMYFCASSRQDYGYTFGSGTRLTVV.